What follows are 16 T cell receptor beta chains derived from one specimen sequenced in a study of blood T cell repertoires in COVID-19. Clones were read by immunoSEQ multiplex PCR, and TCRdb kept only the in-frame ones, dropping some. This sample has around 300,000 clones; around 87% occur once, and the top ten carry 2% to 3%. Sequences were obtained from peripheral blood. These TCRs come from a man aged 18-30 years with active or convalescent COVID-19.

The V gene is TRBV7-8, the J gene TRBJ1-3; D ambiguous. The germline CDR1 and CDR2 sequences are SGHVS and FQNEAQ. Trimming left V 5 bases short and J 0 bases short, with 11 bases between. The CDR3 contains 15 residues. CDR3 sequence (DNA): TGTGCCAGCAGCCCAACAACGTACTCTGGAAACACCATATATTTT. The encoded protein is CASSPTTYSGNTIYF.

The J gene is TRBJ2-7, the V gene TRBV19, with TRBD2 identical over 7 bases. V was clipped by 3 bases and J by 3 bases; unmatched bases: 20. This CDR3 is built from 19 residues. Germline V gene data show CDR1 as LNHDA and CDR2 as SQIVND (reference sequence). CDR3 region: CASSIRSFPAGRSGYEQYF. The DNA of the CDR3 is TGTGCCAGTAGTATCCGTTCCTTCCCGGCCGGGAGGTCGGGCTACGAGCAGTACTTC. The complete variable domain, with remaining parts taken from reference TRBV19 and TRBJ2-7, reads DGGITQSPKYLFRKEGQNVTLSCEQNLNHDAMYWYRQDPGQGLRLIYYSQIVNDFQKGDIAEGYSVSREKKESFPLTVTSAQKNPTAFYLCASSIRSFPAGRSGYEQYFGPGTRLTVT.

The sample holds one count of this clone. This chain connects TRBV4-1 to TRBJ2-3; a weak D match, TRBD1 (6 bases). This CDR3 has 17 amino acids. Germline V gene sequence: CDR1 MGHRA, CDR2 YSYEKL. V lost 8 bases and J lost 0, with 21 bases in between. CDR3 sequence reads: CASRYRAAQTSTDTQYF. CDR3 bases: TGCGCCAGCCGTTACAGGGCGGCTCAGACTAGCACAGATACGCAGTATTTT.

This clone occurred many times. The CDR3 here is CASSQFRGSQETQYF. DNA of the CDR3: TGTGCCAGCAGCCAGTTTCGCGGGTCTCAAGAGACCCAGTACTTC. The chain carries TRBV4-2 and TRBJ2-5, with D possibly TRBD2 on 5 matching bases. Germline V gene data show CDR1 as LGHNA and CDR2 as YNFKEQ. The germline V and J ends were trimmed by 3 bases and 2 bases, with 13 bases remaining between them. The length of the CDR3 is 15 residues.

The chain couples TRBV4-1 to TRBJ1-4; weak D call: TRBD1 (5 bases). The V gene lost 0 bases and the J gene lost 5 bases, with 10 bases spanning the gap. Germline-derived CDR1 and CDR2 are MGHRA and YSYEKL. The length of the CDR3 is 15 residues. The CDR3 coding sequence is TGCGCCAGCAGCCAAGATCGGCGGGGGAATGAAAAACTGTTTTTT. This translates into CASSQDRRGNEKLFF.

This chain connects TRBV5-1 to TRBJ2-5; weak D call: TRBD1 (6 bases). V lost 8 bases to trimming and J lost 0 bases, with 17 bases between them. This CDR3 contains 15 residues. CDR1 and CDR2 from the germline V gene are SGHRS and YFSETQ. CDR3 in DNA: TGCGCCAGTAGGCTGGGGGCGGGTTACCAAGAGACCCAGTACTTC. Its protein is CASRLGAGYQETQYF.

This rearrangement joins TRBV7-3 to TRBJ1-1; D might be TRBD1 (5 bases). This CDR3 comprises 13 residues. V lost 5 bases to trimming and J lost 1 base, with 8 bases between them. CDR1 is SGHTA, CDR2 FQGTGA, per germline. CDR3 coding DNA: TGTGCCAGCAGCCAAGACAGGAACACTGAAGCTTTCTTT. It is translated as CASSQDRNTEAFF.

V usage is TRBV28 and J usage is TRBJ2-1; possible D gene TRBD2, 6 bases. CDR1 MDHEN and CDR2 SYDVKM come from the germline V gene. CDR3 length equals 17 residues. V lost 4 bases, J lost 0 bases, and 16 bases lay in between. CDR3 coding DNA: TGTGCCAGCAGTTCGGGAAGCGGGCAGAGCTCCTACAATGAGCAGTTCTTC. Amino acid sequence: CASSSGSGQSSYNEQFF.

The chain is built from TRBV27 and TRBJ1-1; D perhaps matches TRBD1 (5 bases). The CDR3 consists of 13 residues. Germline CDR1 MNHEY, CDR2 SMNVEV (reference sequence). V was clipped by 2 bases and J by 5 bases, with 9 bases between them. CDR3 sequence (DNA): TGTGCCAGCAGTTTACCAGGGCGGACTGAAGCTTTCTTT. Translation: CASSLPGRTEAFF.

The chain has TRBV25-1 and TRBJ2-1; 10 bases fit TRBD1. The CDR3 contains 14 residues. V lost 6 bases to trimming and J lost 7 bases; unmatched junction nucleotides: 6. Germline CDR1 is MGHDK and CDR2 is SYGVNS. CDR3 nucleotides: TGTGCCAGCAGAAGACAGGGGGCTCTAAATGAGCAGTTCTTC. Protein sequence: CASRRQGALNEQFF.

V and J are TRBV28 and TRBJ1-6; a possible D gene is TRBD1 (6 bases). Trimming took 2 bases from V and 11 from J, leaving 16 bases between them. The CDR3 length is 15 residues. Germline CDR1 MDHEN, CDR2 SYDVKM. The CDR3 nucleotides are TGTGCCAGCAGTTTACCTCAGACAGGTCTTGCACCCCTCCACTTT. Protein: CASSLPQTGLAPLHF.

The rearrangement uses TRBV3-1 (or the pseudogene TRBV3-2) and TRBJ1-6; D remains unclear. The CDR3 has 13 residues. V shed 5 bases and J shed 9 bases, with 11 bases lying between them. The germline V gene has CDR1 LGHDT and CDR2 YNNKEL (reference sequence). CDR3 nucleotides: TGTGCCAGCAGCGCACGAGGAGGTTCACCCCTCCACTTT. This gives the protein CASSARGGSPLHF.

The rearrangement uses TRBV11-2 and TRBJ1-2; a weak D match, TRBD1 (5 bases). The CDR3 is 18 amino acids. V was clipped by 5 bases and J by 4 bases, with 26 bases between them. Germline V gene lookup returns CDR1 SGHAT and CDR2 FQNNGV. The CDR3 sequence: CASSLQTAVWGKGYGYTF. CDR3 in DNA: TGTGCCAGCAGCCTGCAGACGGCCGTGTGGGGCAAAGGCTATGGCTACACCTTC.

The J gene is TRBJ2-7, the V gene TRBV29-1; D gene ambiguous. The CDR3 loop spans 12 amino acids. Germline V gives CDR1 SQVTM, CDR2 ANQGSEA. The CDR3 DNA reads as TGCAGTGCGTATCTTGGAACAGACGAGCAGTACTTC. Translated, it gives CSAYLGTDEQYF.

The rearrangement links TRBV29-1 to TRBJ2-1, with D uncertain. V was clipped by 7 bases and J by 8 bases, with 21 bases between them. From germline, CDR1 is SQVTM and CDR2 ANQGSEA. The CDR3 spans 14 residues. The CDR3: CSASPRELSDEQFF. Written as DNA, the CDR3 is TGCAGCGCCTCCCCACGAGAGCTGAGCGATGAGCAGTTCTTC.

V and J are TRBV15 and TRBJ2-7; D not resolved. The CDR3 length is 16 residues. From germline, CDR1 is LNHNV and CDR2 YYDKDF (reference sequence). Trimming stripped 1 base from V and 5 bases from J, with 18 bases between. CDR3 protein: CATSRGGEKAPNEQYF. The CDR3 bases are TGTGCCACCAGCAGAGGAGGCGAGAAAGCTCCCAACGAGCAGTACTTC. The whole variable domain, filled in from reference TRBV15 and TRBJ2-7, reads DAMVIQNPRYQVTQFGKPVTLSCSQTLNHNVMYWYQQKSSQAPKLLFHYYDKDFNNEADTPDNFQSRRPNTSFCFLDIRSPGLGDTAMYLCATSRGGEKAPNEQYFGPGTRLTVT.